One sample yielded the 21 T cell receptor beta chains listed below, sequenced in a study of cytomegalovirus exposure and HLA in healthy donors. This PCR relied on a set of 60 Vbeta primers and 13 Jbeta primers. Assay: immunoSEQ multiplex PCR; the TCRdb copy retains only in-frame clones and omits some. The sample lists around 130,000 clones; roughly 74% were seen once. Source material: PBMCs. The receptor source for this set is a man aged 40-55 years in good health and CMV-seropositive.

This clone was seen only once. CDR3 nucleotide sequence: TGTGCCAGCAGTCCCCCTCACTTGGATCAGCCCCAGCATTTT. Translated, it gives CASSPPHLDQPQHF. V gene TRBV28 combines with J gene TRBJ1-5; no definite D call. The CDR3 has 14 residues. Trimming stripped 5 bases from V and 5 bases from J, with 13 bases between. Germline CDR1 reads MDHEN; CDR2 reads SYDVKM.

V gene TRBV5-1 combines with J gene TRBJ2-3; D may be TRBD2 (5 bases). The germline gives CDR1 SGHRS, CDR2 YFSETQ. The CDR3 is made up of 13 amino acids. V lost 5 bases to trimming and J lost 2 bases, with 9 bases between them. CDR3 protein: CASSPDFTDTQYF. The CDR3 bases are TGCGCCAGCAGTCCGGACTTCACAGATACGCAGTATTTT.

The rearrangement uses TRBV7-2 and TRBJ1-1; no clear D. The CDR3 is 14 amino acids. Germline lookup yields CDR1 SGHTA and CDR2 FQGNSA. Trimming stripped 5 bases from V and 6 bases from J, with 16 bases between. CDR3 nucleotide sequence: TGTGCCAGCAGCGAGGGCGGGAGGAGGTCTGAAGCTTTCTTT. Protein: CASSEGGRRSEAFF. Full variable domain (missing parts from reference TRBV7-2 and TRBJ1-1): GAGVSQSPSNKVTEKGKDVELRCDPISGHTALYWYRQSLGQGLEFLIYFQGNSAPDKSGLPSDRFSAERTGGSVSTLTIQRTQQEDSAVYLCASSEGGRRSEAFFGQGTRLTVV.

Here the CDR3 reads CASSQTDRDSSPLHF. The CDR3 coding sequence is TGCGCCAGCAGCCAGACAGACAGGGATAGTTCACCCCTCCACTTT. The chain links TRBV4-1 to TRBJ1-6, with TRBD1 matching 7 bases. Germline loops: CDR1 MGHRA, CDR2 YSYEKL. The CDR3 is made up of 15 amino acids. V was clipped by 3 bases and J by 9 bases; unmatched bases: 8.

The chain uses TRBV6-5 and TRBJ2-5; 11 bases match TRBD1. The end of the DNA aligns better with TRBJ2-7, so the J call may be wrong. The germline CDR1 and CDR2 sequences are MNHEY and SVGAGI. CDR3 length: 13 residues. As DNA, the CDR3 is TGTGCCAGCAGAAGGACAGGGGGCGACGAGCAGTACTTC. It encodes CASRRTGGDEQYF.

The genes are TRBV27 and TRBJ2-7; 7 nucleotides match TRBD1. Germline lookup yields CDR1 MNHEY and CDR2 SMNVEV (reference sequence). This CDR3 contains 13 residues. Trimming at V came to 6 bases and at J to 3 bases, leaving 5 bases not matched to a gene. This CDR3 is CASSYGDSYEQYF. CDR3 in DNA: TGTGCCAGCAGCTACGGGGACAGCTACGAGCAGTACTTC.

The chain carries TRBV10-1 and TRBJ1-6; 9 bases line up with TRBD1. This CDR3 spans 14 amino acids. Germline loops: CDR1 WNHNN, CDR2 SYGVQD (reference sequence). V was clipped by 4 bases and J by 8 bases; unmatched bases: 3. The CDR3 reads CASSADRGYSPLHF. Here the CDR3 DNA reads TGCGCCAGCAGTGCGGACAGGGGTTATTCACCCCTCCACTTT.

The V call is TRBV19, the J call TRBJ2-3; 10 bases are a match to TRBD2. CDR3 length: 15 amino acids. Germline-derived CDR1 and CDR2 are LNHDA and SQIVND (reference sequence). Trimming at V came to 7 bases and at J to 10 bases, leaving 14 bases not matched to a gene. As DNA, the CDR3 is TGTGCCAGTAAATTAGCGGGGGGTCCTCAATATGCGCAGTATTTT. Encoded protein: CASKLAGGPQYAQYF.

CDR3 in amino acids: CASSPGTAPSEQYF. CDR3 nucleotide sequence: TGTGCCAGCAGCCCCGGGACAGCTCCCTCCGAGCAGTACTTC. The genes are TRBV7-9 and TRBJ2-7, with 7 nucleotides matching TRBD1. J gave up 6 bases and V 5 bases, and 10 bases lay outside the gene matches. Germline V gene lookup returns CDR1 SEHNR and CDR2 FQNEAQ (reference sequence). The CDR3 contains 14 residues.

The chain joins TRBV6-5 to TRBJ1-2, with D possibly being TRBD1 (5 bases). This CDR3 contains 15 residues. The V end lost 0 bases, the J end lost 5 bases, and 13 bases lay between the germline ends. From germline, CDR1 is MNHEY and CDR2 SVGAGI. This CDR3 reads CASSYSAGVGYGYTF. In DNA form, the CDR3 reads TGTGCCAGCAGTTACTCGGCGGGGGTGGGTTATGGCTACACCTTC.

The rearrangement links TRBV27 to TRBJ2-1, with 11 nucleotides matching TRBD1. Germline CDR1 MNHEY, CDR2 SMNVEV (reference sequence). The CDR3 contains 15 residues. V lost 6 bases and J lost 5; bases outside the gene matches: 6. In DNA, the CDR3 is TGTGCCAGCAGCCCCGGGACAGGGGGGAACAATGAGCAGTTCTTC. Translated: CASSPGTGGNNEQFF.

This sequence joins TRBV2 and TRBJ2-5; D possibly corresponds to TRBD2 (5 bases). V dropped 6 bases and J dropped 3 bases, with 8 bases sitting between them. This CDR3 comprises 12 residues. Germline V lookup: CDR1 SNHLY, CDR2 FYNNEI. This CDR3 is CASRRAEETQYF. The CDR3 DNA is TGTGCCAGCAGGCGAGCGGAAGAGACCCAGTACTTC.

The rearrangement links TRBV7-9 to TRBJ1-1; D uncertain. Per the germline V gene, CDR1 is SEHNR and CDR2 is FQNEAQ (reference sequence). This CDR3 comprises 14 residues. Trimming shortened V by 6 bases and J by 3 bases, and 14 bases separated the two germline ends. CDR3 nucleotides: TGTGCCAGCAGGCCACCGGCGGGGTACACTGAAGCTTTCTTT. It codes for CASRPPAGYTEAFF.

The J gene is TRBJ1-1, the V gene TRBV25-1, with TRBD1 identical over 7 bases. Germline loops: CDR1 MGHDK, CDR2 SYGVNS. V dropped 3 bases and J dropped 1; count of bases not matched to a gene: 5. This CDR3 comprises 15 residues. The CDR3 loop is CASSDPDRANTEAFF. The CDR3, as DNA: TGTGCCAGCAGTGATCCCGACAGGGCGAACACTGAAGCTTTCTTT.

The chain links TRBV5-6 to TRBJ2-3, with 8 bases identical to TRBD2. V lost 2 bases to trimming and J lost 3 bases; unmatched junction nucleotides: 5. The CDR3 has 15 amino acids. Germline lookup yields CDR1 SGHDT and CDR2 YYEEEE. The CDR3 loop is CASSFSGVGTDTQYF. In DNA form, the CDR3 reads TGTGCCAGCAGCTTTAGCGGGGTGGGGACAGATACGCAGTATTTT.

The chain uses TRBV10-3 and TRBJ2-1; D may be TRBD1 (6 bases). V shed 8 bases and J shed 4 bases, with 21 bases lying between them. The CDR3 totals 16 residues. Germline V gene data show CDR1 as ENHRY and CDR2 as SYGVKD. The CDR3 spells CAISASTGTTYNEQFF. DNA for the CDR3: TGTGCCATCTCGGCGTCGACAGGCACTACTTACAATGAGCAGTTCTTC.

CDR3 sequence: CASSLGRTGQETQYF. CDR3 sequence (DNA): TGTGCCAGCAGTTTAGGTCGGACAGGGCAAGAGACCCAGTACTTC. The rearrangement joins TRBV27 to TRBJ2-5, with 8 bases matching TRBD1. V trimming: 2 bases; J trimming: 2 bases; junction bases outside the gene matches: 4. Per germline, CDR1 MNHEY and CDR2 SMNVEV (reference sequence). The CDR3 is 15 residues long.

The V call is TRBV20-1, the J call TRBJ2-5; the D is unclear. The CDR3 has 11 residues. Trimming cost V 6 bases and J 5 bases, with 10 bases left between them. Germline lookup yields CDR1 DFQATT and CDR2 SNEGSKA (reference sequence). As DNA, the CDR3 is TGCAGTGCCAAATCCGGGGAGACCCAGTACTTC. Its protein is CSAKSGETQYF.

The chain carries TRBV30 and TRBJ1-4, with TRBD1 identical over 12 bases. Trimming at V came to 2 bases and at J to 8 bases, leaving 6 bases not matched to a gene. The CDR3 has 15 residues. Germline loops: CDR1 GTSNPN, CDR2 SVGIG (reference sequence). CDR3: CAWSLPGTGGEKLFF. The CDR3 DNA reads TGTGCCTGGAGTCTGCCCGGGACAGGGGGCGAAAAACTGTTTTTT. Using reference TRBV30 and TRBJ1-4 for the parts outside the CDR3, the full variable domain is SQTIHQWPATLVQPVGSPLSLECTVEGTSNPNLYWYRQAAGRGLQLLFYSVGIGQISSEVPQNLSASRPQDRQFILSSKKLLLSDSGFYLCAWSLPGTGGEKLFFGSGTQLSVL.

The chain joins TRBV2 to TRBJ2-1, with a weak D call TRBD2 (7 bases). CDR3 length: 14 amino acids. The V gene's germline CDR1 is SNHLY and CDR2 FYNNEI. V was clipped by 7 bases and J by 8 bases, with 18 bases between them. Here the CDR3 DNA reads TGTGCCAGCATCGGGGGGCCCGGAAACCATGAGCAGTTCTTC. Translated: CASIGGPGNHEQFF.

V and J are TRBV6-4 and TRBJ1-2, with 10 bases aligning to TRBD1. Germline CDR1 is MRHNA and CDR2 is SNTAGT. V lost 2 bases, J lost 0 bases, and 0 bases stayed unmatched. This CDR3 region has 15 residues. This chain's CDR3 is CASSDGQGANYGYTF. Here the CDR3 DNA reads TGTGCCAGCAGTGACGGACAGGGGGCTAACTATGGCTACACCTTC.